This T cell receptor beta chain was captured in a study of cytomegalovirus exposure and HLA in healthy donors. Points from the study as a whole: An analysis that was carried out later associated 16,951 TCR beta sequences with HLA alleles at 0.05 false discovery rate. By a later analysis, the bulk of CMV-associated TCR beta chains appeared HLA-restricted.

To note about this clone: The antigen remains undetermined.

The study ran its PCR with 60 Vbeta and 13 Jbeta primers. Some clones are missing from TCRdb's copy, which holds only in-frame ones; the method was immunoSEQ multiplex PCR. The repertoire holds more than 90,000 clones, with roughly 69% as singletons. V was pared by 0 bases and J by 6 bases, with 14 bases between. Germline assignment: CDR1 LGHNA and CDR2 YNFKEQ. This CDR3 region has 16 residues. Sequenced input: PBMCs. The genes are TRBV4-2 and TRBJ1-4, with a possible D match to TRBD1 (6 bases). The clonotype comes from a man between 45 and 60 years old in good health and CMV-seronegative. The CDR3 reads CASSQDPDSRDEKLFF. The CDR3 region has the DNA TGTGCCAGCAGCCAAGACCCGGACAGTCGAGATGAAAAACTGTTTTTT.